Sequencing of this T cell receptor (beta chain) was carried out in a study of OX40 agonist ivuxolimab in advanced cancers. Method: immunoSEQ multiplex PCR; TCRdb's copy keeps in-frame clones and lacks some. The sample records approximately 70,000 clones, around 88% being singletons. The trim removed 4 bases at V and 3 bases at J, leaving 9 bases unmatched. The CDR3 loop spans 16 amino acids. The germline CDR1 and CDR2 sequences are SNHLY and FYNNEI. The chain carries TRBV2 and TRBJ2-1; 7 nucleotides match TRBD1. Specimen: CD4+ or CD8+ T cells sorted from blood, collected in a trial of the OX40 agonist ivuxolimab. The TCR comes from an adult with an advanced solid tumor such as melanoma, head and neck, liver or kidney cancer. The CDR3 DNA sequence: TGTGCCAGCAGTGGTCTTGAGGGACAGCACTACAATGAGCAGTTCTTC. Protein: CASSGLEGQHYNEQFF.